The clone carrying this T cell receptor beta chain has only one observation. The sample belongs to a study of T cell changes during pregnancy in multiple sclerosis. TCRdb keeps only in-frame clones here, not all; method: immunoSEQ multiplex PCR. The sample carries tens of thousands of clones, about 93% recorded once. The CDR3 loop spans 16 amino acids. The junction had 6 bases not matched to a gene; V was cut back by 4 bases and J by 2 bases. The germline CDR1 and CDR2 sequences are SGHTA and FQGTGA. The source material was CD4+ T cells from peripheral blood mononuclear cells, sampled in the third trimester of pregnancy. V and J are TRBV7-3 and TRBJ2-1; TRBD2 aligns across 9 bases. The clonotype was recovered from a female donor with multiple sclerosis, enrolled in a pregnancy study. This CDR3 is CASSSISGRPYNEQFF. The CDR3 DNA is TGTGCCAGCAGCTCCATTAGCGGGAGACCCTACAATGAGCAGTTCTTC.